Described below is a single T cell receptor (beta chain) sequence and its context. Data came from immunoSEQ multiplex PCR; TCRdb stores just in-frame clones and leaves some out. The data contain 50,000 to 70,000 clones, around 85% of them singletons. These data come from a study of T cell responses to AZD1222 COVID-19 vaccine. J was trimmed by 10 bases and V by 5 bases; bases with no gene match: 8. Germline loops: CDR1 MDHEN, CDR2 SYDVKM. The length of the CDR3 is 14 residues. Sequenced here: peripheral blood, sampled on day 0 of MenACWY control vaccination. This chain connects TRBV28 to TRBJ2-1; 10 bases fit TRBD2. This TCR was sampled from an adult in good health. The CDR3 DNA reads as TGTGCCAGCAGTCCCCTAGCGGGAGTAAGGGAGCAGTTCTTC. Encoded protein: CASSPLAGVREQFF.